The entry below describes one TCR beta chain. This record belongs to a study of cytomegalovirus exposure and HLA in healthy donors. Trimming took off 5 bases at V and 0 bases at J, with 5 bases between the two ends. Per the germline V gene, CDR1 is MGHRA and CDR2 is YSYEKL. The CDR3 is 13 residues long. 60 Vbeta and 13 Jbeta primers were used in PCR. Original data processing: Approximately 78 million unique TCR beta chains, roughly 11 million of them shared, were counted by a later analysis. This table comes from immunoSEQ multiplex PCR, and its TCRdb copy is limited to in-frame clones, with some not included. D and trimming come from the DNA, and the V and J calls and clone size come from that table. The top ten hold approximately 11% of the sample, which has 120,000 or so clones, roughly 78% seen once.

Sequencing was done on a sample of PBMCs. The sequence was obtained from a man younger than 45 in good health and CMV-seropositive. This chain links TRBV4-1 with TRBJ1-5; D is undetermined. CDR3 bases: TGCGCCAGCAGCTTTTATAGCAATCAGCCCCAGCATTTT. Translating it yields CASSFYSNQPQHF.